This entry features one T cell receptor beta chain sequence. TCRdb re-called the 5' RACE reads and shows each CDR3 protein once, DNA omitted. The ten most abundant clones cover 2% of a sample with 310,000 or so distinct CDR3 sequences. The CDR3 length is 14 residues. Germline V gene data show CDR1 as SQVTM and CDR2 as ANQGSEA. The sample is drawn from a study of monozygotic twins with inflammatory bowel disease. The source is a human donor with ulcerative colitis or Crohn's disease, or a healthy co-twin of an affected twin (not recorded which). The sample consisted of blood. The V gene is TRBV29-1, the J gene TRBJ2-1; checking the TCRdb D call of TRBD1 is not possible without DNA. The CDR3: CSVTPGQAYNEQFF.